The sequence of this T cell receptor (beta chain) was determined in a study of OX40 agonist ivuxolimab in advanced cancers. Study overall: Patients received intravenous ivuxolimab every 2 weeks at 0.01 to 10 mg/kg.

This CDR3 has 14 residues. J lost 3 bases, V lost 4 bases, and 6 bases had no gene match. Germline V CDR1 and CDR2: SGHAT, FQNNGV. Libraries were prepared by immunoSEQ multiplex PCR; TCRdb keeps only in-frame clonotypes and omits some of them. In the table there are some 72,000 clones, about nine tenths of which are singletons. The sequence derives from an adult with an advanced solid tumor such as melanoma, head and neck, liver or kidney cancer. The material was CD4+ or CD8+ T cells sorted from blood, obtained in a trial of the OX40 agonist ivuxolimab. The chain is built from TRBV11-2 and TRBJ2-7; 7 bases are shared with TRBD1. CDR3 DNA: TGTGCCAGCAGCTATCCGGGACAGAGCTACGAGCAGTACTTC. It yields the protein CASSYPGQSYEQYF.